This entry lists 5 T cell receptor beta chains sequenced from one sample in a study of T-cell reconstitution after alpha-beta-depleted transplantation in children. TCRbeta library preparation incorporated unique molecular identifiers. From the PCR reads, TCRdb called clonotypes with MiXCR, one entry per CDR3 protein. The sample carries fewer than 550,000 distinct CDR3 sequences, 10% recorded once. This material consisted of PBMCs, taken before TCRalphabeta/CD19-depleted stem cell transplant. The receptors come from a child aged 2 to 9 with inherited bone marrow failure, due to receive a stem cell transplant.

There are many counts of this clonotype. The V and J genes are TRBV10-3 and TRBJ2-3; 10 bases agree with TRBD2. This CDR3 region has 14 residues. J was trimmed by 3 bases and V by 7 bases; bases with no gene match: 4. Germline loops: CDR1 ENHRY, CDR2 SYGVKD. The CDR3 DNA is TGTGCCATCACCGATAGCGGGAGGACAGATACGCAGTATTTT. Translation gives CAITDSGRTDTQYF.

This clonotype was seen repeatedly, ten times or more. The chain recombines TRBV11-2 with TRBJ2-5, with 9 bases aligning to TRBD2. Germline V gene sequence: CDR1 SGHAT, CDR2 FQNNGV. There are 16 residues in the CDR3. Unmatched junction bases numbered 11, after V lost 5 bases and J lost 4 bases. The CDR3 region is CASSPGHLAGSETQYF. CDR3 DNA sequence: TGTGCCAGCAGCCCAGGCCACCTAGCGGGATCAGAGACCCAGTACTTC.

V is TRBV10-3 and J is TRBJ1-2, with D possibly being TRBD1 (5 bases). The germline gives CDR1 ENHRY, CDR2 SYGVKD. This CDR3 region has 15 residues. Trimming stripped 2 bases from V and 11 bases from J, with 21 bases between. The CDR3: CAISEISGPPRGYTF. The CDR3 DNA reads TGTGCCATCAGTGAGATCTCGGGGCCCCCCAGAGGGTACACCTTC.

The chain combines TRBV28 with TRBJ1-5; the D is unclear. V was shortened by 6 bases and J by 0 bases, with 12 bases between the two germline ends. Germline V gene data show CDR1 as MDHEN and CDR2 as SYDVKM. The CDR3 totals 15 residues. The CDR3 nucleotides are TGTGCCAGCAGCCTATCTTTAGGTAGCAATCAGCCCCAGCATTTT. As protein: CASSLSLGSNQPQHF.

This clonotype was counted ten times or more. The chain links TRBV7-2 to TRBJ1-2; D possibly corresponds to TRBD1 (6 bases). Germline values: CDR1 SGHTA, CDR2 FQGNSA. V was shortened by 5 bases and J by 5 bases, with 18 bases between the two germline ends. The length of the CDR3 is 15 residues. DNA for the CDR3: TGTGCCAGCAGCCCGGGGGCAGGGTGGGATTATGGCTACACCTTC. It yields the protein CASSPGAGWDYGYTF.